The sequence of this T cell receptor (beta chain) was determined in a study of blood T cell repertoires in COVID-19. Study at large: Acute and convalescent COVID-19 samples came from the United States, Italy and Spain. Sample material is recorded as cDNA or gDNA derived from T cells, B-cell-depleted T cells, or PBMCs.

Germline V gene sequence: CDR1 MDHEN, CDR2 SYDVKM. Trimming took 7 bases from V and 7 from J; bases not matched to a gene: 8. The CDR3 is 14 residues long. In its sample, this clone was seen a few times. Original handling: For nucleated cells, counts were estimated from reference gene primer amplification. Sequencing was performed with immunoSEQ multiplex PCR; in TCRdb, only in-frame clones are kept and a portion is missing. V, J and clone size were drawn from that table, and D and trimming were deduced from the DNA. The repertoire holds under 25,000 clones, roughly 88% seen once, with roughly 3.2% in the top ten.

The TCR was taken from a human donor in a cohort sampled during active COVID-19. The V call is TRBV28, the J call TRBJ1-4, with 8 bases identical to TRBD1. The sequenced sample consisted of peripheral blood. CDR3 amino acids: CASKGQGLSEKLFF. CDR3 DNA: TGTGCCAGCAAAGGACAGGGCTTAAGTGAAAAACTGTTTTTT.